This T cell receptor beta chain was recovered during a study of cytomegalovirus exposure and HLA in healthy donors. The V gene's germline CDR1 is GTSNPN and CDR2 SVGIG (reference sequence). The V end lost 3 bases, the J end lost 7 bases, and 15 bases lay between the germline ends. This CDR3 is 13 amino acids long. Study findings and constraints: Another analysis was done later, and it associated approximately 15,000 TCR beta sequences with HLA alleles at 0.05 false discovery rate.

As for this clone: The target antigen is unknown.

The PCR was carried out with 60 Vbeta primers and 13 Jbeta primers. Produced via immunoSEQ multiplex PCR; TCRdb's table is partial and in-frame only. The data show a few hundred thousand clones, about 80% seen once. The gene calls are TRBV30 and TRBJ1-2; no reliable D call. Sequencing was done on a sample of PBMCs. This receptor was obtained from a girl aged 10-17 years in good health and CMV-seronegative. For the CDR3, the DNA is TGTGCCTGGAGGTCAGAGGGAGTCGGTGGCTACACCTTC. Its protein product is CAWRSEGVGGYTF.